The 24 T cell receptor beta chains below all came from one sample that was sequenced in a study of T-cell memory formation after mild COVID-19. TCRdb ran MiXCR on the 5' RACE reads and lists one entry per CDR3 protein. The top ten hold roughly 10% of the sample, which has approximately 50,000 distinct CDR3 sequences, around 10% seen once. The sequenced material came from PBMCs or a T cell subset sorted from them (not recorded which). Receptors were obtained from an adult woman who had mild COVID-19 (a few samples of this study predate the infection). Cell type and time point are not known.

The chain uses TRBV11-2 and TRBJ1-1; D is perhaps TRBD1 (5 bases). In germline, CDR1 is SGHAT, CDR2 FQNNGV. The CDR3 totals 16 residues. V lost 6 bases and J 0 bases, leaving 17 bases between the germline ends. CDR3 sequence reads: CASSRFTGTMNTEAFF. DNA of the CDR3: TGTGCCAGCAGTCGGTTCACCGGGACCATGAACACTGAAGCTTTCTTT.

The DNA of the CDR3 is TGCGCCAGCAGCCATACAGGGGAACACGAGCAGTACTTC. This encodes CASSHTGEHEQYF. The chain carries TRBV5-1 and TRBJ2-7; TRBD1 aligns across 7 bases. Germline CDR1 reads SGHRS; CDR2 reads YFSETQ. The CDR3 is 13 residues long. V shed 4 bases, J shed 5 bases, and the junction held 6 bases outside the gene matches.

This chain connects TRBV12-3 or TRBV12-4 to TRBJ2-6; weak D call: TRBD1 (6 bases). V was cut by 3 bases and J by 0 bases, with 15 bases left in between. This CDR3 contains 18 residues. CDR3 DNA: TGTGCCAGCAGTTTGGGGGCTAACGTATTCTCTGGGGCCAACGTCCTGACTTTC. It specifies CASSLGANVFSGANVLTF.

The CDR3 nucleotides read TGTGCCAGCAGCTGGGGGGGTGCAAACATTCAGTACTTC. It codes for CASSWGGANIQYF. This chain joins TRBV5-6 and TRBJ2-4; 7 bases align to TRBD2. V shed 3 bases and J 6 bases; nucleotides not matched to a gene: 3. The CDR3 sequence is 13 residues long. Germline V gene data show CDR1 as SGHDT and CDR2 as YYEEEE.

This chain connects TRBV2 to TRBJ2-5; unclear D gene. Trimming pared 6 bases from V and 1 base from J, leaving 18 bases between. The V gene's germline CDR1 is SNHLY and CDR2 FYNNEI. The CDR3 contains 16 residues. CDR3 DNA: TGTGCCAGCAGAATCGGACCTCAGGTTTCCCAAGAGACCCAGTACTTC. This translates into CASRIGPQVSQETQYF. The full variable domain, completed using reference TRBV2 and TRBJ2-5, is EPEVTQTPSHQVTQMGQEVILRCVPISNHLYFYWYRQILGQKVEFLVSFYNNEISEKSEIFDDQFSVERPDGSNFTLKIRSTKLEDSAMYFCASRIGPQVSQETQYFGPGTRLLVL.

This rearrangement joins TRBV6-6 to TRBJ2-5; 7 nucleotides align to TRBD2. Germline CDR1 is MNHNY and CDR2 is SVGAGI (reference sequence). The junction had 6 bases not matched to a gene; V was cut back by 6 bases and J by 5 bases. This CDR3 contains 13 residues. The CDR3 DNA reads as TGTGCCAGCAGGACGACTAGCAGGGAGACCCAGTACTTC. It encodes CASRTTSRETQYF.

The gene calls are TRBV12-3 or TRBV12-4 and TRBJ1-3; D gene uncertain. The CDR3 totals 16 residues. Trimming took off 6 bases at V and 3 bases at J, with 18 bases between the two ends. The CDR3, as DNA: TGTGCCAGCAGCTCTGGGGAGGGTCTATATGGAAACACCATATATTTT. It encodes CASSSGEGLYGNTIYF.

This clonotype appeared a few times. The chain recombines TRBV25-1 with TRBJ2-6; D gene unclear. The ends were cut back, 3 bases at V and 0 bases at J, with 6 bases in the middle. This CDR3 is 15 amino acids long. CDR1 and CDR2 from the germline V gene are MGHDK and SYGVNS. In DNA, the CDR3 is TGTGCCAGCAGTGAGCGGTTCTCTGGGGCCAACGTCCTGACTTTC. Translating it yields CASSERFSGANVLTF. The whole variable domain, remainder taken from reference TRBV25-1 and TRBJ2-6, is EADIYQTPRYLVIGTGKKITLECSQTMGHDKMYWYQQDPGMELHLIHYSYGVNSTEKGDLSSESTVSRIRTEHFPLTLESARPSHTSQYLCASSERFSGANVLTFGAGSRLTVL.

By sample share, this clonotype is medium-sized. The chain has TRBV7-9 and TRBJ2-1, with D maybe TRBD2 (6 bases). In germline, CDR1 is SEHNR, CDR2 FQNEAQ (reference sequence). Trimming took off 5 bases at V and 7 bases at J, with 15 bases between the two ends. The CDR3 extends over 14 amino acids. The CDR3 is CASSPGLARNEQFF. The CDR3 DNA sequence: TGTGCCAGCAGCCCGGGACTGGCTAGGAATGAGCAGTTCTTC. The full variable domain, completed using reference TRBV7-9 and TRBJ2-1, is DTGVSQNPRHKITKRGQNVTFRCDPISEHNRLYWYRQTLGQGPEFLTYFQNEAQLEKSRLLSDRFSAERPKGSFSTLEIQRTEQGDSAMYLCASSPGLARNEQFFGPGTRLTVL.

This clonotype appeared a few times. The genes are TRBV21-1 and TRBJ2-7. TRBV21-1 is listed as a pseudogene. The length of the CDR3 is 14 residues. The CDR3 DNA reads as TGTGCCAGCAGCAAAGACGCACTTTATTACGAGCAGTACTTC. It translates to CASSKDALYYEQYF.

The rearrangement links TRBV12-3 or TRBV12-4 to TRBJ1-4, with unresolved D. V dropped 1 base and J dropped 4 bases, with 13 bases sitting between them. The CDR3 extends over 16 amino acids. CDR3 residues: CASSLGVLGDNEKLFF. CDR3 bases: TGTGCCAGCAGTTTAGGTGTTTTAGGAGATAATGAAAAACTGTTTTTT.

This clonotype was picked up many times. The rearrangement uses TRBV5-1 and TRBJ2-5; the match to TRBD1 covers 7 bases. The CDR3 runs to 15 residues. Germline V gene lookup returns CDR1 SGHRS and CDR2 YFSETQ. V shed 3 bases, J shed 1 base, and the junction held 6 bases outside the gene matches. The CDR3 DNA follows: TGCGCCAGCAGCTCCCGACAGGGATCCCAAGAGACCCAGTACTTC. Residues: CASSSRQGSQETQYF.

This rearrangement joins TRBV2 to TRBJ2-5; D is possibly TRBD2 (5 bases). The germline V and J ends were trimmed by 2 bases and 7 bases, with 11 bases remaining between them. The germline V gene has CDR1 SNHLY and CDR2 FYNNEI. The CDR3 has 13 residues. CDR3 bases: TGTGCCAGCAGTGAAAGCGGCCGGGGGACCCAGTACTTC. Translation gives CASSESGRGTQYF. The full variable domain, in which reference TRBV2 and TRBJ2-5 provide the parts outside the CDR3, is EPEVTQTPSHQVTQMGQEVILRCVPISNHLYFYWYRQILGQKVEFLVSFYNNEISEKSEIFDDQFSVERPDGSNFTLKIRSTKLEDSAMYFCASSESGRGTQYFGPGTRLLVL.

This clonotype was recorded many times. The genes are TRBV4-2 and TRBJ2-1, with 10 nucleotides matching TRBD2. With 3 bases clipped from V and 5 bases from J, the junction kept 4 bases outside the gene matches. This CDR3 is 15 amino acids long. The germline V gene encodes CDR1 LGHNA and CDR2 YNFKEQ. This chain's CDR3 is CASSHLGTSDNEQFF. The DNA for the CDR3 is TGTGCCAGCAGCCATTTAGGGACTAGCGACAATGAGCAGTTCTTC.

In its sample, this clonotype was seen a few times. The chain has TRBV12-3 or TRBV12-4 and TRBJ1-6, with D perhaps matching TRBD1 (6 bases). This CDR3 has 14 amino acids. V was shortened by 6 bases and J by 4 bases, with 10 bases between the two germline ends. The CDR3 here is CASSGGQYNSPLHF. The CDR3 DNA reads TGTGCCAGCAGCGGCGGACAGTATAATTCACCCCTCCACTTT.

CDR3 in DNA: TGTGCCAGCAGTAGGGGACGGAACCCTAGCAATCAGCCCCAGCATTTT. Its protein product is CASSRGRNPSNQPQHF. The J gene is TRBJ1-5, the V gene TRBV6-5, with a possible D match to TRBD1 (5 bases). The CDR3 has 16 residues. V gave up 5 bases and J gave up 0 bases, with 14 bases separating them. From germline, CDR1 is MNHEY and CDR2 SVGAGI.

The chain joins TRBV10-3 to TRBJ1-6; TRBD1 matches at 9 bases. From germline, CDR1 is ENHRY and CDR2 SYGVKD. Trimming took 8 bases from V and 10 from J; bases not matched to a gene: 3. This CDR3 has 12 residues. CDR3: CAIGTGGSPLHF. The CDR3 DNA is TGTGCCATCGGAACAGGGGGCTCACCCCTCCACTTT.

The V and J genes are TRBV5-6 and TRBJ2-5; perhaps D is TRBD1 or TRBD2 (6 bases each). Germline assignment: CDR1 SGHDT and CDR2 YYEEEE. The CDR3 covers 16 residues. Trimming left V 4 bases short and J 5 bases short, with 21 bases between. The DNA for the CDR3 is TGTGCCAGCAGCATGACCCCTGGGGGGCGGTCCGAGACCCAGTACTTC. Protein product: CASSMTPGGRSETQYF.

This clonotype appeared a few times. CDR3 in amino acids: CASSVERETYNEQFF. CDR3 bases: TGTGCCAGCAGCGTAGAAAGGGAGACCTACAATGAGCAGTTCTTC. The genes are TRBV9 and TRBJ2-1, with D perhaps matching TRBD2 (5 bases). Trimming removed 0 bases from V and 2 bases from J, with 9 bases in between. The CDR3 extends over 15 amino acids. Germline CDR1 reads SGDLS; CDR2 reads YYNGEE.

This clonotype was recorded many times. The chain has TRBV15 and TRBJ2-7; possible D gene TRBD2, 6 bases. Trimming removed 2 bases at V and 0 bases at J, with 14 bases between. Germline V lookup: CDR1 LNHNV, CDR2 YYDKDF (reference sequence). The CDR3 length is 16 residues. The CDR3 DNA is TGTGCCACCAGCAGATTCCGGGACTCAAGCTCCTACGAGCAGTACTTC. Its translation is CATSRFRDSSSYEQYF.

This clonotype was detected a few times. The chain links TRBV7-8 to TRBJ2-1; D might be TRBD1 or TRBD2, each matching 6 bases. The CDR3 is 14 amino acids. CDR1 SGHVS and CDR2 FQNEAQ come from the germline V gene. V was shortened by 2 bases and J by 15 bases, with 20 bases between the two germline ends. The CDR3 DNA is TGTGCCAGCAGCTTACGTGGGGGGCCGATTAATGTGTTCTTC. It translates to CASSLRGGPINVFF. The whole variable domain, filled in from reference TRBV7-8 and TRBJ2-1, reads GAGVSQSPRYKVAKRGQDVALRCDPISGHVSLFWYQQALGQGPEFLTYFQNEAQLDKSGLPSDRFFAERPEGSVSTLKIQRTQQEDSAVYLCASSLRGGPINVFFGPGTRLTVL.

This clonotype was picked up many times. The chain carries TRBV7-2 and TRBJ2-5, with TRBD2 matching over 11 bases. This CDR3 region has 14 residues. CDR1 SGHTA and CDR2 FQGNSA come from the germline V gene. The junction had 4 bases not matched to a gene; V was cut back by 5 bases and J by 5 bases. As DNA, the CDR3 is TGTGCCAGCAGCGTTAGCGGGAGGGCCGAGACCCAGTACTTC. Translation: CASSVSGRAETQYF.

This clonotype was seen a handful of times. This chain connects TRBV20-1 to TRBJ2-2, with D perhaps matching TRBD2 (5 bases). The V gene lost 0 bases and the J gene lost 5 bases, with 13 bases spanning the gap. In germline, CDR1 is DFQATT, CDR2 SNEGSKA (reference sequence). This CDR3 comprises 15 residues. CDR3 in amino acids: CSARDGGRGTGELFF. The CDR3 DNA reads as TGCAGTGCTAGAGATGGTGGCCGGGGAACCGGGGAGCTGTTTTTT.

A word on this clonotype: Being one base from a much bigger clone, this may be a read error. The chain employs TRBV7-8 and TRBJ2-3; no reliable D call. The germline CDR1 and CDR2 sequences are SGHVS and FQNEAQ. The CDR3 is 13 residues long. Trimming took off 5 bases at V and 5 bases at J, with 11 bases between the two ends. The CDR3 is CASSHQLRDTQYF. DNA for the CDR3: TGTGCCAGCAGCCACCAACTGAGAGATACGCAGTATTTT. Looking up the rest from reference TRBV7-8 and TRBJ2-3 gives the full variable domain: GAGVSQSPRYKVAKRGQDVALRCDPISGHVSLFWYQQALGQGPEFLTYFQNEAQLDKSGLPSDRFFAERPEGSVSTLKIQRTQQEDSAVYLCASSHQLRDTQYFGPGTRLTVL.